The 21 T cell receptor beta chains reported below all come from one sample, sequenced in a study of control samples from healthy donors and cancer patients (dated by TCRdb to the early 2020s). The method was the immunoSEQ multiplex PCR assay. TCRdb's version of the immuneACCESS table is confined to in-frame rearrangements and falls short of the full clone set. An unresolved V gene accounts for under half of the shortfall where checked; the remainder is of unknown origin. This sample is represented by about 40,000 clones; roughly nine tenths of them were singletons. The ten largest clones take up less than 4.5% of the sample. Sample: blood. The receptors shown here come from a woman in her forties or fifties in good health.

The J gene is TRBJ2-6, the V gene TRBV5-6; D is uncertain. Deletions cut 4 bases from V and 0 bases from J, with 11 bases between. The CDR3 is 16 amino acids. CDR1 is SGHDT and CDR2 is YYEEEE in the germline V gene. DNA of the CDR3: TGTGCCAGCAGCAAGCCATCGATCTCTGGGGCCAACGTCCTGACTTTC. Protein: CASSKPSISGANVLTF.

V gene TRBV19 combines with J gene TRBJ2-3; 8 bases line up with TRBD1. The germline V gene has CDR1 LNHDA and CDR2 SQIVND (reference sequence). This CDR3 has 18 residues. With 4 bases clipped from V and 6 bases from J, the junction kept 18 bases outside the gene matches. The CDR3 sequence is CASSTHQGLTGGRDTQYF. The CDR3 DNA sequence: TGTGCCAGTAGTACCCACCAGGGACTTACAGGGGGTAGGGATACGCAGTATTTT.

This chain joins TRBV2 and TRBJ2-2; D not resolved. Germline V CDR1 and CDR2: SNHLY, FYNNEI. V lost 5 bases and J 0 bases, leaving 13 bases between the germline ends. CDR3 length: 16 residues. For the CDR3, the DNA is TGTGCCAGCAGTTCCCCGAGGTGGGCGAACACCGGGGAGCTGTTTTTT. Its protein is CASSSPRWANTGELFF.

This clone showed up just once. V is TRBV19 and J is TRBJ1-5; D is perhaps TRBD1 (5 bases). Germline V gene lookup returns CDR1 LNHDA and CDR2 SQIVND (reference sequence). The V end was cut by 6 bases, the J end by 6 bases, with 12 bases between. The length of the CDR3 is 13 residues. The CDR3: CASRGQVVQPQHF. The CDR3 region has the DNA TGTGCCAGTAGGGGGCAGGTTGTTCAGCCCCAGCATTTT.

The chain recombines TRBV6-5 with TRBJ1-5; D is unclear. CDR3 length: 15 residues. V lost 2 bases, J lost 1 base, and 9 bases lay in between. The germline V gene has CDR1 MNHEY and CDR2 SVGAGI. The CDR3 is CASSYARASNQPQHF. CDR3 nucleotides: TGTGCCAGCAGTTACGCGCGGGCGAGCAATCAGCCCCAGCATTTT.

Only a few counts were recorded for this clone. The chain recombines TRBV29-1 with TRBJ1-5; no firm D call. Germline CDR1 and CDR2: SQVTM and ANQGSEA. V dropped 4 bases and J dropped 4 bases, with 11 bases sitting between them. This CDR3 has 13 residues. CDR3 coding DNA: TGCAGCGTTGCGGGAAGGTCAAATCAGCCCCAGCATTTT. It specifies CSVAGRSNQPQHF.

The chain carries TRBV10-3 and TRBJ1-2; no firm D call. The V end lost 4 bases, the J end lost 6 bases, and 15 bases lay between the germline ends. This CDR3 comprises 14 residues. Per germline, CDR1 ENHRY and CDR2 SYGVKD. Here the CDR3 DNA reads TGTGCCATCAGTGGGAATGGCCCAACGGATGGCTACACCTTC. Its protein is CAISGNGPTDGYTF.

The gene calls are TRBV7-2 and TRBJ1-1, with D perhaps TRBD1 (5 bases). The CDR3 loop spans 15 amino acids. CDR1 is SGHTA, CDR2 FQGNSA, per germline. V was clipped by 2 bases and J by 0 bases, with 10 bases between them. This chain's CDR3 is CASSLNRQLNTEAFF. CDR3 nucleotides: TGTGCCAGCAGCTTAAATAGACAGTTGAACACTGAAGCTTTCTTT.

The genes are TRBV18 and TRBJ2-3, with no clear D. CDR3 length equals 13 residues. Germline-derived CDR1 and CDR2 are KGHSH and LQKENI. Trimming removed 2 bases from V and 2 bases from J, with 5 bases in between. The CDR3 here is CASSPIVTDTQYF. The CDR3 DNA is TGTGCCAGCTCACCAATCGTCACAGATACGCAGTATTTT.

The chain joins TRBV4-1 to TRBJ1-5; D gene uncertain. CDR1 is MGHRA, CDR2 YSYEKL, per germline. The CDR3 covers 15 residues. The germline V and J ends were trimmed by 0 bases and 3 bases, with 9 bases remaining between them. The CDR3 region has the DNA TGCGCCAGCAGCCAAGACGGGTCGTACAATCAGCCCCAGCATTTT. It specifies CASSQDGSYNQPQHF.

The chain employs TRBV4-3 and TRBJ1-6; TRBD1 matches at 8 bases. Germline V gene data show CDR1 as LGHNA and CDR2 as YSLEER. The CDR3 totals 15 residues. V dropped 0 bases and J dropped 8; count of bases not matched to a gene: 3. Here the CDR3 reads CASSQDGTGDSPLHF. Here the CDR3 DNA reads TGCGCCAGCAGCCAAGACGGGACAGGCGATTCACCCCTCCACTTT.

J is TRBJ1-6 and V is TRBV11-3, with D perhaps TRBD1 (5 bases). The CDR3 spans 13 residues. Trimming cost V 3 bases and J 6 bases, with 6 bases left between them. CDR1 is SGHNT and CDR2 is YENEEA in the germline V gene. CDR3 sequence (DNA): TGTGCCAGCAGCTTGGGACCTAATTCACCCCTCCACTTT. It specifies CASSLGPNSPLHF.

This chain links TRBV7-2 with TRBJ1-2; 7 nucleotides line up with TRBD1. V shed 5 bases, J shed 4 bases, and the junction held 7 bases outside the gene matches. CDR1 and CDR2 from the germline V gene are SGHTA and FQGNSA. The CDR3 totals 14 residues. This chain's CDR3 is CASSLPTGSYGYTF. CDR3 sequence (DNA): TGTGCCAGCAGCCTCCCGACAGGGTCCTATGGCTACACCTTC.

V and J are TRBV6-2 or TRBV6-3 and TRBJ2-5, with 9 bases identical to TRBD2. This CDR3 is 13 amino acids long. With 4 bases clipped from V and 8 bases from J, the junction kept 5 bases outside the gene matches. Germline CDR1 reads MNHEY; CDR2 reads SVGEGT. The chain's CDR3 is CASSSSGGFTQYF. CDR3 nucleotides: TGTGCCAGCAGTTCCAGCGGGGGGTTCACCCAGTACTTC.

The chain links TRBV4-2 to TRBJ1-6; unclear D gene. V gave up 0 bases and J gave up 9 bases, with 9 bases separating them. This CDR3 has 14 residues. CDR1 is LGHNA, CDR2 YNFKEQ, per germline. The CDR3 sequence is CASSQDSETSPLHF. The CDR3 nucleotides read TGTGCCAGCAGCCAAGATTCGGAGACTTCACCCCTCCACTTT.

This chain uses TRBV7-8 with TRBJ1-4; 9 bases are a match to TRBD1. Germline-derived CDR1 and CDR2 are SGHVS and FQNEAQ. Unmatched junction bases numbered 6, after V lost 4 bases and J lost 9 bases. The CDR3 has 14 amino acids. The CDR3 region has the DNA TGTGCCAGCAGCTCATACGACAGGGGGAAAAAACTGTTTTTT. This translates into CASSSYDRGKKLFF.

The genes are TRBV5-5 and TRBJ1-4; tentatively, D is TRBD1 (6 bases). The CDR3 loop spans 17 amino acids. Germline CDR1 reads SGHKS; CDR2 reads YYEKEE (reference sequence). V shed 1 base and J shed 0 bases, with 13 bases lying between them. Written as DNA, the CDR3 is TGTGCCAGCAGCTTGTTTGGGACATTTGCAACTAATGAAAAACTGTTTTTT. Encoded protein: CASSLFGTFATNEKLFF.

The chain combines TRBV6-4 with TRBJ1-2, with a possible D match to TRBD1 (5 bases). Germline CDR1 is MRHNA and CDR2 is SNTAGT. V shed 1 base and J shed 8 bases, with 17 bases lying between them. This CDR3 has 15 amino acids. The DNA of the CDR3 is TGTGCCAGCAGTGACTTCGACAGCTTTCCCCGGGGCTACACCTTC. Translated: CASSDFDSFPRGYTF.

This rearrangement joins TRBV7-8 to TRBJ2-7; D perhaps matches TRBD2 (6 bases). The CDR3 has 14 amino acids. Germline assignment: CDR1 SGHVS and CDR2 FQNEAQ. V was clipped by 5 bases and J by 7 bases, with 18 bases between them. The CDR3 region is CASSPLVGAGEQYF. The DNA of the CDR3 is TGTGCCAGCAGCCCTCTAGTGGGCGCGGGGGAGCAGTACTTC. The full variable domain, with the rest looked up from reference TRBV7-8 and TRBJ2-7, is GAGVSQSPRYKVAKRGQDVALRCDPISGHVSLFWYQQALGQGPEFLTYFQNEAQLDKSGLPSDRFFAERPEGSVSTLKIQRTQQEDSAVYLCASSPLVGAGEQYFGPGTRLTVT.

The CDR3 sequence is CASSETGAEHYGYTF. The CDR3 nucleotides read TGTGCCAGCAGCGAAACAGGGGCCGAACACTATGGCTACACCTTC. J is TRBJ1-2 and V is TRBV9; TRBD1 aligns across 7 bases. Trimming removed 3 bases from V and 3 bases from J; junction bases left unmatched: 8. Germline V gene sequence: CDR1 SGDLS, CDR2 YYNGEE. This CDR3 comprises 15 residues.

This clone was recorded once. This rearrangement joins TRBV5-6 to TRBJ1-6; D is undetermined. The CDR3 is 15 amino acids. V lost 0 bases and J 0 bases, leaving 4 bases between the germline ends. Germline V gene lookup returns CDR1 SGHDT and CDR2 YYEEEE. Here the CDR3 DNA reads TGTGCCAGCAGCTTGGGTAGCTCCTATAATTCACCCCTCCACTTT. Its protein is CASSLGSSYNSPLHF.